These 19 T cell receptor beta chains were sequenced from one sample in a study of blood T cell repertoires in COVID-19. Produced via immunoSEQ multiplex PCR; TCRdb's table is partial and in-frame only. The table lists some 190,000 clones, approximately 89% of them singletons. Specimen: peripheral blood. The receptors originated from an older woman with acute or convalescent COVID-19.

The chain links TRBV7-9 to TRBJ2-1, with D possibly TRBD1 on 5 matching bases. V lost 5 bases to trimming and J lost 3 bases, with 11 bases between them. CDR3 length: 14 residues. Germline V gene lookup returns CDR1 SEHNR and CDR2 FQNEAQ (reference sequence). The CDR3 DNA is TGTGCCAGCAGCGGGGCTCGGAACTACAATGAGCAGTTCTTC. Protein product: CASSGARNYNEQFF.

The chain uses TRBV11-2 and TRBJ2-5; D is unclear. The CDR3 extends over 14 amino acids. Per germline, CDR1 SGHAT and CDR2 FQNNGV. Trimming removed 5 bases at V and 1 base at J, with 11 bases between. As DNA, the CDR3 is TGTGCCAGCAGCGCGGCCCAACCCCAAGAGACCCAGTACTTC. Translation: CASSAAQPQETQYF. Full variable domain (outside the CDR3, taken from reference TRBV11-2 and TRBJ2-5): EAGVAQSPRYKIIEKRQSVAFWCNPISGHATLYWYQQILGQGPKLLIQFQNNGVVDDSQLPKDRFSAERLKGVDSTLKIQPAKLEDSAVYLCASSAAQPQETQYFGPGTRLLVL.

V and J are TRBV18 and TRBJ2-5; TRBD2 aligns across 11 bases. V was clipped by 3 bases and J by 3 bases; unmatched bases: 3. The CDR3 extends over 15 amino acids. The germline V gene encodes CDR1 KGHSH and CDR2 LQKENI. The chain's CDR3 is CASSPILAGEETQYF. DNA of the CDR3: TGTGCCAGCTCACCTATACTAGCGGGAGAAGAGACCCAGTACTTC.

The CDR3 nucleotides are TGTGCCAGCAGCCAAAGACTAGCGGGAGGATCTAGCACAGATACGCAGTATTTT. Translated: CASSQRLAGGSSTDTQYF. This chain connects TRBV3-1 (or the pseudogene TRBV3-2) to TRBJ2-3; 13 bases are a match to TRBD2. V was pared by 2 bases and J by 0 bases, with 5 bases of the junction left unmatched. CDR1 and CDR2 (germline): LGHDT, YNNKEL (reference sequence). This CDR3 contains 18 residues.

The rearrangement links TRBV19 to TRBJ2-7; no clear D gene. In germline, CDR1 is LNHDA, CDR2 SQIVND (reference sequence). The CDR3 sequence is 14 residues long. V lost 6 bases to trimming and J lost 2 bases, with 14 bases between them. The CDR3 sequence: CASSPQNSPYEQYF. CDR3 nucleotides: TGTGCCAGTAGCCCCCAGAATTCCCCCTACGAGCAGTACTTC.

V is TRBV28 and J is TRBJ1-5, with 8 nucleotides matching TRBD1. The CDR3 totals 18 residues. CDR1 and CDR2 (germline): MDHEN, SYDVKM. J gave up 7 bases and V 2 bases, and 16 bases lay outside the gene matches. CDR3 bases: TGTGCCAGCAGTTTAGGCTTAGGTGGACAGGGCCTGGGGCAGCCCCAGCATTTT. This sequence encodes CASSLGLGGQGLGQPQHF.

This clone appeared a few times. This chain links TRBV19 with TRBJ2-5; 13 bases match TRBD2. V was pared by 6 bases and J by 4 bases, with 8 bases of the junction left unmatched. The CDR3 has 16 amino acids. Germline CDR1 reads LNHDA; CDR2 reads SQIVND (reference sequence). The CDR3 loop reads CASSPGLAGEGETQYF. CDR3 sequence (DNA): TGTGCCAGTAGCCCCGGACTAGCGGGAGAGGGAGAGACCCAGTACTTC.

Here the CDR3 reads CASSVGEWRGGVEQFF. Here the CDR3 DNA reads TGTGCCAGCAGCGTAGGGGAGTGGCGGGGAGGCGTGGAGCAGTTCTTC. The chain couples TRBV9 to TRBJ2-1, with a possible D match to TRBD2 (6 bases). Germline V lookup: CDR1 SGDLS, CDR2 YYNGEE. The CDR3 has 16 amino acids. V shed 0 bases and J shed 10 bases, with 20 bases lying between them.

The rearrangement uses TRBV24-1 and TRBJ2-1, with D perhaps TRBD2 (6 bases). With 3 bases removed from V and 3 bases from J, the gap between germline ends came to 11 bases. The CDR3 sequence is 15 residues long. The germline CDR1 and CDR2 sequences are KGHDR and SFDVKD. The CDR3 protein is CATSDPQGGYNEQFF. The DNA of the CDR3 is TGTGCCACCAGTGATCCCCAGGGAGGCTACAATGAGCAGTTCTTC.

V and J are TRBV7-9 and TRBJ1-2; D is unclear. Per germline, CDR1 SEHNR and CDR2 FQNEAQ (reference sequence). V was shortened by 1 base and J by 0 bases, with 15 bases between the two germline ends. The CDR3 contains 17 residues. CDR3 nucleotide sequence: TGTGCCAGCAGCTTAGAGATGTCCATGCGGCCTAACTATGGCTACACCTTC. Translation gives CASSLEMSMRPNYGYTF.

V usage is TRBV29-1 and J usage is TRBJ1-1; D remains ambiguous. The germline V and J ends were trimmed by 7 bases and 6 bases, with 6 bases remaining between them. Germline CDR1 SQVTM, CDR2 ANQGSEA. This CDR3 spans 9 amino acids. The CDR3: CSASPEAFF. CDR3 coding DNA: TGCAGCGCAAGCCCTGAAGCTTTCTTT.

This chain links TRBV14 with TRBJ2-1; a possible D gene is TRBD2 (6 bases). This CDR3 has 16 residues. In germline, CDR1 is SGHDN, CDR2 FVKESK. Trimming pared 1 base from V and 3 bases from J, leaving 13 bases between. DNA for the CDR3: TGTGCCAGCAGCCAAGGGGGACTCAAGGTCTACAATGAGCAGTTCTTC. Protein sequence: CASSQGGLKVYNEQFF. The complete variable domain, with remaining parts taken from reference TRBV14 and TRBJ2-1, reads EAGVTQFPSHSVIEKGQTVTLRCDPISGHDNLYWYRRVMGKEIKFLLHFVKESKQDESGMPNNRFLAERTGGTYSTLKVQPAELEDSGVYFCASSQGGLKVYNEQFFGPGTRLTVL.

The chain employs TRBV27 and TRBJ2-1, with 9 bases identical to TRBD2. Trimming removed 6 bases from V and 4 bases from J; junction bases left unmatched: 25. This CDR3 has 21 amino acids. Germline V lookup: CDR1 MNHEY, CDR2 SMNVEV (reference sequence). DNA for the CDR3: TGTGCCAGCAGCCCCCGGACTGAGGTGCGGGAGGGCCGGTGGGAGTACAATGAGCAGTTCTTC. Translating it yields CASSPRTEVREGRWEYNEQFF.

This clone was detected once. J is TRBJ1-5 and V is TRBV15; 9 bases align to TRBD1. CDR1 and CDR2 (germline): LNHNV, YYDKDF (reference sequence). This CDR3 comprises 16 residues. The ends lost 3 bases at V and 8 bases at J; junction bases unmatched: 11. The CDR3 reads CATSSRDRVEREPQHF. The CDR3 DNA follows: TGTGCCACCAGCAGCCGGGACAGGGTAGAGAGAGAGCCCCAGCATTTT.

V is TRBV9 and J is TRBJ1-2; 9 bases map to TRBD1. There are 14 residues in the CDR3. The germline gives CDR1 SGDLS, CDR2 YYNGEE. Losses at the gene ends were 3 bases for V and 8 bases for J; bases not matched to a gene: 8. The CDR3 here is CASSGGTGNLGYTF. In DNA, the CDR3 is TGTGCCAGCAGCGGAGGGACAGGGAATCTCGGCTACACCTTC.

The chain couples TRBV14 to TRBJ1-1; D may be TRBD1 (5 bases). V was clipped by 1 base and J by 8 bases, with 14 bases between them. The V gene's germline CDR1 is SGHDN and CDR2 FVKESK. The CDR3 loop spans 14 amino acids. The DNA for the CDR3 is TGTGCCAGCAGCCAAGCAGTGGGGGGAGCAGAAGCTTTCTTT. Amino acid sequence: CASSQAVGGAEAFF. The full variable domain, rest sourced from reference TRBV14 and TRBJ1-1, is EAGVTQFPSHSVIEKGQTVTLRCDPISGHDNLYWYRRVMGKEIKFLLHFVKESKQDESGMPNNRFLAERTGGTYSTLKVQPAELEDSGVYFCASSQAVGGAEAFFGQGTRLTVV.

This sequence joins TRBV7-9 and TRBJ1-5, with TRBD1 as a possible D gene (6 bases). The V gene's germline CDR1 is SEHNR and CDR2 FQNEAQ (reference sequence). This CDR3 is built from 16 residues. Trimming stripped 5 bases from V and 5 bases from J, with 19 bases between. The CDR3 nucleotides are TGTGCCAGCAGCGCGACGGGGGGCGACGGGGATCAGCCCCAGCATTTT. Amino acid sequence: CASSATGGDGDQPQHF.

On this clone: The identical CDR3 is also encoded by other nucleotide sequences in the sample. The CDR3 region has the DNA TGTGCCAGCAGCGTAGGGCCCGATACCTACGAGCAGTACTTC. Translated, it gives CASSVGPDTYEQYF. V gene TRBV9 combines with J gene TRBJ2-7, with D unresolved. Germline CDR1 SGDLS, CDR2 YYNGEE. V lost 0 bases to trimming and J lost 2 bases, with 9 bases between them. The CDR3 runs to 14 residues. Complete variable domain (other parts from reference TRBV9 and TRBJ2-7): DSGVTQTPKHLITATGQRVTLRCSPRSGDLSVYWYQQSLDQGLQFLIQYYNGEERAKGNILERFSAQQFPDLHSELNLSSLELGDSALYFCASSVGPDTYEQYFGPGTRLTVT.

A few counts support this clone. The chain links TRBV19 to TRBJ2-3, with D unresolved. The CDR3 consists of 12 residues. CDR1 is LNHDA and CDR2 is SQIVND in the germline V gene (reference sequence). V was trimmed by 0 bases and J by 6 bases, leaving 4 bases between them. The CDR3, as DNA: TGTGCCAGTAGTATAGACAGGGATACGCAGTATTTT. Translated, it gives CASSIDRDTQYF.